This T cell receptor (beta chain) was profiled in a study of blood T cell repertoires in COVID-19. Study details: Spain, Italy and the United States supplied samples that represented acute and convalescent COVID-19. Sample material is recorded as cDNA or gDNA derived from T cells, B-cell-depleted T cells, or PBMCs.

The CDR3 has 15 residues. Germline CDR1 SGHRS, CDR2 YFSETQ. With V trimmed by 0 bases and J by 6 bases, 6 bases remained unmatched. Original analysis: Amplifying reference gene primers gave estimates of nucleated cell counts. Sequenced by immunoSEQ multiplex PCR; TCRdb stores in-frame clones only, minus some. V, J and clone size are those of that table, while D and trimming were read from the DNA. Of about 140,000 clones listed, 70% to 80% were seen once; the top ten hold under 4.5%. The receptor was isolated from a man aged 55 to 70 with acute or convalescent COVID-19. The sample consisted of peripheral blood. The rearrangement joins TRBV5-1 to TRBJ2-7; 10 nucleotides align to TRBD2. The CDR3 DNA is TGCGCCAGCAGCTTGGCTCTAGCGGGAGTCGGCGAGCAGTACTTC. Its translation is CASSLALAGVGEQYF.